What follows are 20 T cell receptor beta chains derived from one specimen sequenced in a study of shared clonotypes between healthy human individuals. Method: immunoSEQ multiplex PCR; TCRdb's copy keeps in-frame clones and lacks some. The repertoire holds about half a million clones, with approximately 81% as singletons. Sample: PBMCs. Receptors were obtained from a woman in her 40s in good health. Some clones in this sample may be carry-over from other donors' samples.

The chain combines TRBV6-1 with TRBJ1-4; the match to TRBD1 covers 10 bases. The CDR3 loop spans 15 amino acids. Germline V gene data show CDR1 as MNHNS and CDR2 as SASEGT. The V and J ends lost 10 bases and 3 bases, in that order; junction bases with no gene match: 8. CDR3 residues: CATLRDRGPNEKLFF. The CDR3 DNA reads as TGTGCCACACTCCGGGACAGGGGACCTAATGAAAAACTGTTTTTT.

Concerning this clone: Mismatch with germline at one junction end may stem from a read error. The rearrangement joins TRBV28 to TRBJ2-5; 7 positions agree with TRBD2. The germline V gene has CDR1 MDHEN and CDR2 SYDVKM. The CDR3 is made up of 13 amino acids. The CDR3 protein is CASSGEGMETQYF. Written as DNA, the CDR3 is TGTGCTAGCAGTGGGGAGGGGATGGAGACCCAGTACTTC.

The chain is built from TRBV6-4 and TRBJ2-3, with 13 bases lining up with TRBD2. The germline V gene has CDR1 MRHNA and CDR2 SNTAGT. This CDR3 is built from 16 residues. J lost 4 bases, V lost 6 bases, and 7 bases had no gene match. The CDR3 sequence: CASSAGTSGRADTQYF. CDR3 DNA: TGTGCCAGCAGCGCCGGAACTAGCGGGAGGGCAGATACGCAGTATTTT.

This clone has more than one count but fewer than ten. V is TRBV2 and J is TRBJ2-7; 8 nucleotides line up with TRBD2. Per germline, CDR1 SNHLY and CDR2 FYNNEI. CDR3 length: 15 residues. After removal of 7 bases from V and 2 bases from J, the junction contained 10 bases not matched to a gene. The CDR3 nucleotides are TGTGCCAGCAAGTTTGGGCTAGCGGGCACCTACGAGCAGTACTTC. The encoded protein is CASKFGLAGTYEQYF.

J is TRBJ1-4 and V is TRBV10-2; 8 bases agree with TRBD1. There are 14 residues in the CDR3. CDR1 WSHSY and CDR2 SAAADI come from the germline V gene. Trimming cost V 10 bases and J 8 bases; bases outside gene matches: 12. As DNA, the CDR3 is TGCGCCACCACATTCAAGGACAGGGCGGAAAAACTGTTTTTT. Its protein product is CATTFKDRAEKLFF.

This chain connects TRBV7-3 to TRBJ2-5; 7 nucleotides match TRBD2. There are 16 residues in the CDR3. The J segment lost 5 bases and the V segment lost 5 bases, leaving 14 bases of the junction unmatched. CDR1 SGHTA and CDR2 FQGTGA come from the germline V gene. In nucleotides, the CDR3 is TGTGCCAGCAGCCTCCGCCCGCGGGAGAGCTGGGAGACCCAGTACTTC. Residues: CASSLRPRESWETQYF.

This clone was counted only a few times. The rearrangement links TRBV10-3 to TRBJ2-1; 8 bases align to TRBD1. The CDR3 extends over 12 amino acids. Germline CDR1 reads ENHRY; CDR2 reads SYGVKD. Trimming at V came to 10 bases and at J to 8 bases, leaving 7 bases not matched to a gene. CDR3 coding DNA: TGTGCCACCGGACAGGGAGTACATGAGCAGTTCTTC. This encodes CATGQGVHEQFF.

CDR3 DNA: TGTGCCAGCAGTGGGAACGCTCTATCGAACACCGGGGAGCTGTTTTTT. Its translation is CASSGNALSNTGELFF. The chain couples TRBV7-3 to TRBJ2-2; the D is unclear. Trimming took 6 bases from V and 0 from J, leaving 14 bases between them. Per the germline V gene, CDR1 is SGHTA and CDR2 is FQGTGA. The CDR3 is 16 amino acids.

Notes on this clone: A far larger clone is only one base removed, so a read error is likely. This CDR3 is also generated by other DNA sequences in the sample. The rearrangement links TRBV30 to TRBJ2-1; D is uncertain. Germline V gene data show CDR1 as GTSNPN and CDR2 as SVGIG (reference sequence). V was cut by 2 bases and J by 4 bases, with 9 bases left in between. This CDR3 contains 13 residues. The CDR3 coding sequence is TGTGCCTGGAGTTTTACAGAATACAATGAGCAGTTCTTC. The encoded protein is CAWSFTEYNEQFF.

This clone was counted a few times. V gene TRBV28 combines with J gene TRBJ1-1; a weak D match, TRBD1 (5 bases). The CDR3 totals 14 residues. V lost 6 bases and J lost 5, with 16 bases in between. Germline CDR1 reads MDHEN; CDR2 reads SYDVKM. The CDR3 loop is CASRGADTGTEAFF. The DNA of the CDR3 is TGTGCCAGCAGAGGAGCGGACACGGGGACTGAAGCTTTCTTT.

The chain couples TRBV30 to TRBJ1-4; TRBD1 aligns across 7 bases. CDR1 and CDR2 (germline): GTSNPN, SVGIG (reference sequence). The CDR3 is 13 amino acids. V lost 1 base to trimming and J lost 8 bases; unmatched junction nucleotides: 4. The CDR3 sequence is CAWSEGTVEKLFF. The CDR3 nucleotides read TGTGCCTGGAGTGAAGGGACAGTCGAAAAACTGTTTTTT.

Note on this clone: A far larger clone is only one base removed, so a read error is likely. Additional DNA sequences in this sample encode the identical CDR3. This chain uses TRBV29-1 with TRBJ2-3; perhaps TRBD2 as D (5 bases). CDR3 length: 16 amino acids. Germline lookup yields CDR1 SQVTM and CDR2 ANQGSEA. The CDR3 loop is CSVDSRNRGGTDTQYF. CDR3 DNA sequence: TGCAGCGTTGACTCCCGAAATCGAGGAGGCACAGATACGCAGTACTTT.

This clone was picked up a small number of times. This likely stems from a read error, as it lies one base from a far larger clone. This chain joins TRBV10-3 and TRBJ1-1, with D possibly matching TRBD1 (6 bases). Trimming removed 0 bases from V and 5 bases from J, with 13 bases in between. Germline V gives CDR1 ENHRY, CDR2 SYGVKD. The CDR3 runs 15 residues. The DNA of the CDR3 is TGTGCCATCAGTGAGTCAATACAGGGATGGACTGAAGCTTTCTTT. Protein: CAISESIQGWTEAFF.

Points on this clone: A far larger clone is off by one base, so a read error is likely. V usage is TRBV10-3 and J usage is TRBJ2-1, with 7 bases identical to TRBD2. The CDR3 runs 15 residues. CDR1 ENHRY and CDR2 SYGVKD come from the germline V gene. In nucleotides, the CDR3 is TGTGCCAGCAGTTACACCTCTAGCGGAAACAATGGGCAGTTCTTC. Encoded protein: CASSYTSSGNNGQFF.

The rearrangement links TRBV30 to TRBJ2-3; 13 bases agree with TRBD2. The CDR3 runs 15 residues. Germline V gives CDR1 GTSNPN, CDR2 SVGIG (reference sequence). The ends lost 2 bases at V and 4 bases at J; junction bases unmatched: 3. CDR3 protein: CAWSRGLAGADTQYF. The DNA for the CDR3 is TGTGCCTGGAGTCGCGGACTAGCGGGAGCAGATACGCAGTATTTT.

To note about this clone: A read error is likely here: a far larger clone is one base away. The J gene is TRBJ2-7, the V gene TRBV28, with TRBD2 matching 8 bases. Germline-derived CDR1 and CDR2 are MDHEN and SYDVKM. V lost 3 bases to trimming and J lost 2 bases; unmatched junction nucleotides: 3. The CDR3 contains 14 residues. Written as DNA, the CDR3 is TGTGCCAGCAGTTTGCGGGAGGTAGCCTACGAGCAGTACTTC. This encodes CASSLREVAYEQYF.

V usage is TRBV27 and J usage is TRBJ1-2, with TRBD1 matching over 9 bases. V dropped 5 bases and J dropped 6; count of bases not matched to a gene: 10. This CDR3 comprises 15 residues. Germline CDR1 reads MNHEY; CDR2 reads SMNVEV (reference sequence). This CDR3 is CASSPEGDRAHGYTF. The CDR3 DNA reads as TGTGCCAGCAGTCCCGAAGGGGACAGGGCTCATGGCTACACCTTC.

In regard to this clone: The identical CDR3 is also encoded by other nucleotide sequences in the sample. The chain couples TRBV9 to TRBJ1-1; D gene ambiguous. The CDR3 sequence is 13 residues long. Germline V lookup: CDR1 SGDLS, CDR2 YYNGEE. V lost 3 bases and J lost 2, with 8 bases in between. For the CDR3, the DNA is TGTGCCAGCAGCGCCACAGTTAACACTGAAGCTTTCTTT. Translating it yields CASSATVNTEAFF.

This chain joins TRBV18 and TRBJ1-2; 12 positions agree with TRBD1. V lost 3 bases, J lost 2 bases, and 4 bases stayed unmatched. Germline V gene data show CDR1 as KGHSH and CDR2 as LQKENI. The CDR3 runs to 16 residues. Written as DNA, the CDR3 is TGTGCCAGCTCACCCGGGACAGGGGGCGTGAACTATGGCTACACCTTC. This sequence encodes CASSPGTGGVNYGYTF.

The chain is built from TRBV28 and TRBJ1-4; D might be TRBD1 (5 bases). V was shortened by 6 bases and J by 10 bases, with 18 bases between the two germline ends. CDR1 MDHEN and CDR2 SYDVKM come from the germline V gene. This CDR3 has 14 amino acids. CDR3: CASSPGSVEGKLFF. The CDR3 DNA sequence: TGTGCCAGCAGCCCAGGGTCAGTTGAAGGAAAACTGTTTTTT.